This is a list of T cell receptor beta chains from one sample in a study of vaccination effects on CD4 cells after COVID-19. Sequenced by immunoSEQ multiplex PCR; TCRdb stores in-frame clones only, minus some. The sample yields about 40,000 clones, more than 65% seen once. The antigens these receptors bind are not known. The source material was CD4+ T cells from PBMCs cultured without peptide, sampled after COVID-19 vaccination. These receptors were collected from a human donor who received a COVID-19 vaccine. The CDR3 runs from the conserved cysteine through the conserved F or W.

j_call v_call cdr3_aa
TRBJ1-3 TRBV27 CASSLARNSGNTIYF
TRBJ2-1 TRBV5-1 CASRLAGEQFF
TRBJ1-5 TRBV6-1 CASSEGGSSNQPQHF
TRBJ2-3 TRBV6-5 CASRQGGTDTQYF
TRBJ1-6 TRBV2 CASSPSTEYNSPLHF
TRBJ2-1 TRBV7-9 CASSTVIGTGYNEQFF
TRBJ1-6 TRBV3-1/TRBV3-2 CASSLETGVNSPLHF
TRBJ1-2 TRBV6-4 CASSAGTGEPYGYTF
TRBJ1-5 TRBV21-1 CASRNQTNVRTPNRANQPQHF
TRBJ1-2 TRBV5-1 CASSLGYRTGDYGYTF
TRBJ1-1 TRBV19 CASSSGLNTEAFF
TRBJ2-1 TRBV3-1/TRBV3-2 CASSPGGRGSAEQFF
TRBJ2-7 TRBV6-5 CASRNSQLQYF
TRBJ2-1 TRBV7-2 CASSSGLAGISEQFF
TRBJ1-1 TRBV2 CASTGVMENTEAFF
TRBJ2-3 TRBV24-1 CATSDSRSVFWERNTQYF
TRBJ2-5 TRBV9 CASSVGGTSGKETQYF
TRBJ2-3 TRBV29-1 CSVGQGTDTQYF
TRBJ2-2 TRBV25-1 CASSLGTTNTGELFF
TRBJ2-5 TRBV30 CAWSVRQKETQYF
TRBJ1-3 TRBV2 CASSVEVESHTIYF
TRBJ1-1 TRBV10-3 CAIRGGMNTEAFF
TRBJ2-5 TRBV19 CASSIGWAGQETQYF
TRBJ2-3 TRBV2 CASAGTGTDTQYF
TRBJ2-3 TRBV6-5 CASSYSQAGTDTQYF
TRBJ1-5 TRBV7-9 CASSLSGYQGNQPQHF
TRBJ1-1 TRBV6-5 CASNIETGVGTEAFF
TRBJ1-2 TRBV10-3 CAISESSQERYTF
TRBJ1-1 TRBV11-2 CASSQEEGWSTEAFF
TRBJ2-3 TRBV6-5 CASRITSADTQYF
TRBJ2-1 TRBV18 CASSPLAVSYNEQFF
TRBJ2-1 TRBV6-6 CASSYGLEYNEQFF